This T cell receptor (beta chain) was identified during a study of cytomegalovirus exposure and HLA in healthy donors. Study background: From donors who were HLA-typed, an early data release held 75 million to 85 million unique TCRs.

Broader study findings: A highly shared variant cluster was judged a likely technical artifact. The classifier reportedly diagnosed cytomegalovirus status with high specificity and sensitivity. Some V segments, including TRBV6-2 and TRBV6-3, were excluded as indistinguishable.

The CDR3 runs 17 residues. Germline loops: CDR1 SGHTA, CDR2 FQGNSA. J lost 5 bases, V lost 4 bases, and 13 bases had no gene match. In its sample, this clone was seen once. The antigen is not known. In the PCR, 60 Vbeta and 13 Jbeta primers were used. The data were produced by immunoSEQ multiplex PCR, yet TCRdb's version contains in-frame clones alone and is incomplete. The data show over 150,000 clones, around 68% seen once. The TCR sequence derives from a man between 45 and 60 years old in good health and CMV-seronegative. What was sequenced was PBMCs. The gene calls are TRBV7-2 and TRBJ1-1; 10 nucleotides align to TRBD1. CDR3 sequence (DNA): TGTGCCAGCAGCTCACGACAGGGGGCCTCCTGGGGAACTGAAGCTTTCTTT. Translated: CASSSRQGASWGTEAFF. Full variable domain (missing parts from reference TRBV7-2 and TRBJ1-1): GAGVSQSPSNKVTEKGKDVELRCDPISGHTALYWYRQSLGQGLEFLIYFQGNSAPDKSGLPSDRFSAERTGGSVSTLTIQRTQQEDSAVYLCASSSRQGASWGTEAFFGQGTRLTVV.